This TCR beta chain was found in a study of cytomegalovirus exposure and HLA in healthy donors. The table came from immunoSEQ multiplex PCR; TCRdb's copy has only in-frame clones and leaves some out. The repertoire has about 160,000 clones, nearly 90% of them found once; the top ten carry over 9%. Study findings and constraints: Reports described diagnosis of cytomegalovirus status by the classifier as highly specific and sensitive. Associated with cytomegalovirus, according to the listing, were 150 to 200 TCR beta chains.

Concerning this clone itself: Its matching antigen is unknown.

V was trimmed by 6 bases and J by 13 bases, leaving 21 bases between them. The germline CDR1 and CDR2 sequences are LNHNV and YYDKDF (reference sequence). The CDR3 is 13 residues long. This chain connects TRBV15 to TRBJ2-5; no clear D gene. Sequenced sample: PBMCs. This clonotype was sampled from a woman under 30 in good health and CMV-seropositive. CDR3 bases: TGTGCCACCAGGGGCCCCCCAGGAATTGGCCTGTACTTC. Translating gives CATRGPPGIGLYF.